These 27 T cell receptor beta chains came from one sample sequenced in a study of regulatory T cells in long-lasting Graves disease. Stated time point: newly diagnosed GD, antithyroid drugs for less than 3 months. TCR sequences were obtained from RNA taken from PBMCs. Construction of the TCR beta libraries employed iRepertoire HTBI primers in conjunction with Arm-PCR of CDR3 regions. TCRdb re-analysed the multiplex PCR reads in MiXCR, keeping a single row per CDR3 protein. The sample lists some 330,000 distinct CDR3 sequences; approximately 12% were seen once. The data were also submitted as part of a second study, on T cells in Graves' hyperthyroidism and ophthalmopathy.

Sequencing was performed on peripheral blood mononuclear cells (PBMCs), taken at new diagnosis, from a patient treated with antithyroid drugs. The receptors stem from a woman between 18 and 29 years old with Graves disease.

This clonotype appeared many times. The V and J genes are TRBV11-2 and TRBJ2-3; 7 bases line up with TRBD1. V trimming: 0 bases; J trimming: 2 bases; junction bases outside the gene matches: 11. The CDR3 consists of 18 residues. CDR1 and CDR2 from the germline V gene are SGHAT and FQNNGV. Here the CDR3 reads CASSLDTRDSFYTDTQYF. CDR3 sequence (DNA): TGTGCCAGCAGCTTAGACACTAGGGACAGCTTCTACACAGATACGCAGTATTTT.

The rearrangement links TRBV5-1 to TRBJ2-1; D may correspond to TRBD1 or TRBD2 (5 bases each). V was cut by 5 bases and J by 9 bases, with 12 bases left in between. The CDR3 spans 12 residues. Per the germline V gene, CDR1 is SGHRS and CDR2 is YFSETQ. The CDR3 DNA follows: TGCGCCAGCAGAGGGGAAGCGGTTGAGCAGTTCTTC. Residues: CASRGEAVEQFF.

CDR3 in amino acids: CASSSRTGRDGELFF. CDR3 coding DNA: TGCGCCAGCAGCTCAAGGACAGGGAGAGACGGGGAGCTGTTTTTT. The genes are TRBV5-1 and TRBJ2-2; 8 nucleotides line up with TRBD1. Germline V gene data show CDR1 as SGHRS and CDR2 as YFSETQ. The CDR3 loop spans 15 amino acids. Trimming took 3 bases from V and 7 from J; bases not matched to a gene: 8.

This clonotype was seen at least ten times. The chain uses TRBV7-2 and TRBJ1-5; maybe TRBD1 (6 bases). Per the germline V gene, CDR1 is SGHTA and CDR2 is FQGNSA. The CDR3 totals 17 residues. V was pared by 2 bases and J by 2 bases, with 16 bases between. The chain's CDR3 is CASSLTLGRGGNQPQHF. The CDR3 nucleotides are TGTGCCAGCAGCTTAACCTTGGGCAGGGGTGGCAATCAGCCCCAGCATTTT.

This clonotype showed up just a few times. The chain has TRBV15 and TRBJ2-1; TRBD2 is a possible D gene (5 bases). The CDR3 contains 16 residues. The V end lost 0 bases, the J end lost 8 bases, and 17 bases lay between the germline ends. Germline lookup yields CDR1 LNHNV and CDR2 YYDKDF (reference sequence). The CDR3 loop reads CATSRDQPGSIHEQFF. CDR3 bases: TGTGCCACCAGCAGAGATCAGCCGGGATCCATACATGAGCAGTTCTTC.

CDR3 in amino acids: CASSLAQFSPLHF. In nucleotides, the CDR3 is TGTGCCAGCAGCTTAGCCCAGTTTTCACCCCTCCACTTT. The chain recombines TRBV7-2 with TRBJ1-6; D is ambiguous. CDR1 is SGHTA and CDR2 is FQGNSA in the germline V gene. This CDR3 is built from 13 residues. V was cut by 0 bases and J by 9 bases, with 6 bases left in between.

In this sample, this clonotype turned up many times. The chain is built from TRBV20-1 and TRBJ2-7, with a weak D call TRBD2 (5 bases). This CDR3 spans 13 amino acids. Trimming removed 7 bases at V and 1 base at J, with 14 bases between. The germline V gene encodes CDR1 DFQATT and CDR2 SNEGSKA (reference sequence). CDR3 in amino acids: CSVKRYWSYEQYF. The CDR3, as DNA: TGCAGTGTTAAGCGGTACTGGTCCTACGAGCAGTACTTC.

This clonotype came up many times. The chain employs TRBV7-2 and TRBJ2-7; D possibly uses TRBD1 or TRBD2 (6 bases each). CDR1 and CDR2 from the germline V gene are SGHTA and FQGNSA. The CDR3 consists of 15 residues. Trimming pared 3 bases from V and 3 bases from J, leaving 15 bases between. The CDR3 nucleotides read TGTGCCAGCAGCTTCCGCTCCGGGGGCCTCTACGAGCAGTACTTC. Amino acid sequence: CASSFRSGGLYEQYF.

This clonotype was seen more than once but under ten times. The chain combines TRBV14 with TRBJ2-5; D perhaps matches TRBD1 (5 bases). Looked up from germline, CDR1 is SGHDN and CDR2 is FVKESK. V lost 2 bases and J 2 bases, leaving 27 bases between the germline ends. The CDR3 is 20 residues long. This CDR3 reads CASSQSKVGRRPLEQETQYF. CDR3 sequence (DNA): TGTGCCAGCAGCCAATCTAAGGTGGGGCGTAGGCCCCTCGAACAAGAGACCCAGTACTTC. Supplemented by reference TRBV14 and TRBJ2-5, the full variable domain reads EAGVTQFPSHSVIEKGQTVTLRCDPISGHDNLYWYRRVMGKEIKFLLHFVKESKQDESGMPNNRFLAERTGGTYSTLKVQPAELEDSGVYFCASSQSKVGRRPLEQETQYFGPGTRLLVL.

This clonotype was counted between two and nine times. V usage is TRBV10-3 and J usage is TRBJ2-5; TRBD2 might be the D (6 bases). With 0 bases removed from V and 4 bases from J, the gap between germline ends came to 18 bases. Germline CDR1 ENHRY, CDR2 SYGVKD. The CDR3 is 17 amino acids. This chain's CDR3 is CAISESKAWGVGETQYF. In nucleotides, the CDR3 is TGTGCCATCAGTGAGTCGAAAGCTTGGGGGGTAGGAGAGACCCAGTACTTC.

In its sample, this clonotype was seen a few times. V usage is TRBV6-1 and J usage is TRBJ1-2, with a tentative D call TRBD1 (6 bases). CDR3 length equals 16 residues. Germline values: CDR1 MNHNS, CDR2 SASEGT. With 1 base removed from V and 5 bases from J, the gap between germline ends came to 17 bases. CDR3 sequence: CASSEGWAGALYGYTF. The CDR3, as DNA: TGTGCCAGCAGTGAAGGTTGGGCAGGGGCCCTTTATGGCTACACCTTC.

The table lists this clonotype with many counts. The chain uses TRBV6-2 or TRBV6-3 and TRBJ2-1; 7 bases are a match to TRBD2. Losses at the gene ends were 2 bases for V and 8 bases for J; bases not matched to a gene: 9. The CDR3 totals 15 residues. Germline V CDR1 and CDR2: MNHEY, SVGEGT. The CDR3 DNA follows: TGTGCCAGCAGTTACGGACTAGACTTTCTTCATGAGCAGTTCTTC. Encoded protein: CASSYGLDFLHEQFF.

This clonotype has at least ten counts. CDR3 nucleotides: TGTGCCAGCAGCCCGCGGACTAGCGGGAGTGTCTACGAGCAGTACTTC. Translation: CASSPRTSGSVYEQYF. This chain uses TRBV11-3 with TRBJ2-7, with 13 bases that match TRBD2. The CDR3 loop spans 16 amino acids. The J segment lost 3 bases and the V segment lost 5 bases, leaving 7 bases of the junction unmatched. The V gene's germline CDR1 is SGHNT and CDR2 YENEEA.

The rearrangement joins TRBV19 to TRBJ1-2, with 7 bases fitting TRBD1. CDR3 size: 12 residues. J was trimmed by 5 bases and V by 4 bases; bases with no gene match: 1. The germline V gene has CDR1 LNHDA and CDR2 SQIVND (reference sequence). The CDR3 DNA reads as TGTGCCAGTAGTAACAGGGGATATGGCTACACCTTC. Its translation: CASSNRGYGYTF.

This clonotype showed up many times. The rearrangement links TRBV12-3 or TRBV12-4 to TRBJ2-1; no reliable D call. This CDR3 is 16 amino acids long. The V end lost 5 bases, the J end lost 2 bases, and 16 bases lay between the germline ends. CDR3 sequence reads: CASSRRWGTTYNEQFF. The DNA for the CDR3 is TGTGCCAGCAGTCGTCGGTGGGGTACAACCTACAATGAGCAGTTCTTC.

This clonotype showed up many times. J is TRBJ2-5 and V is TRBV7-2; D may be TRBD1 or TRBD2 (5 bases each). The CDR3 totals 15 residues. The V end was cut by 2 bases, the J end by 4 bases, with 14 bases between. Germline CDR1 and CDR2: SGHTA and FQGNSA. CDR3 loop: CASSLSSGGGETQYF. CDR3 bases: TGTGCCAGCAGCTTATCAAGCGGTGGGGGAGAGACCCAGTACTTC.

The table lists this clonotype with a few counts. This chain joins TRBV5-1 and TRBJ2-7, with D hard to call. Per germline, CDR1 SGHRS and CDR2 YFSETQ. The CDR3 has 15 residues. V lost 0 bases and J 2 bases, leaving 12 bases between the germline ends. The CDR3 protein is CASSLGRGTTYEQYF. The DNA for the CDR3 is TGCGCCAGCAGCTTGGGACGTGGTACCACCTACGAGCAGTACTTC.

This clonotype was seen repeatedly, ten times or more. The genes are TRBV29-1 and TRBJ1-1; D gene uncertain. V lost 4 bases and J 0 bases, leaving 6 bases between the germline ends. Germline V lookup: CDR1 SQVTM, CDR2 ANQGSEA. The CDR3 runs 12 residues. CDR3: CSVGHLNTEAFF. The DNA for the CDR3 is TGCAGCGTTGGCCACCTGAACACTGAAGCTTTCTTT. Together with reference TRBV29-1 and TRBJ1-1, the CDR3 gives the full variable domain: SAVISQKPSRDICQRGTSLTIQCQVDSQVTMMFWYRQQPGQSLTLIATANQGSEATYESGFVIDKFPISRPNLTFSTLTVSNMSPEDSSIYLCSVGHLNTEAFFGQGTRLTVV.

The chain links TRBV12-3 or TRBV12-4 to TRBJ2-1; D is uncertain. This CDR3 contains 12 residues. V lost 4 bases and J 8 bases, leaving 9 bases between the germline ends. The CDR3 loop reads CASSSPMDEQFF. The CDR3 DNA reads as TGTGCCAGCAGTTCCCCCATGGATGAGCAGTTCTTC.

This clonotype was recorded at least ten times. The V gene is TRBV2, the J gene TRBJ2-3, with D hard to call. V lost 6 bases, J lost 9 bases, and 16 bases lay in between. The CDR3 consists of 13 residues. The germline gives CDR1 SNHLY, CDR2 FYNNEI. The CDR3 loop reads CASSVGPRLTQYF. Written as DNA, the CDR3 is TGTGCCAGCAGCGTCGGACCCAGATTAACGCAGTATTTT.

This clonotype was observed many times. V gene TRBV12-3 or TRBV12-4 combines with J gene TRBJ2-3; D is perhaps TRBD1 (6 bases). V lost 6 bases, J lost 9 bases, and 22 bases lay in between. The CDR3 runs to 15 residues. CDR3 bases: TGTGCCAGCAGAAGGTGGGGGCTCCGCCGTGGGACGCAGTATTTT. Amino acid sequence: CASRRWGLRRGTQYF.

This clonotype was seen more than once but under ten times. The chain combines TRBV20-1 with TRBJ1-1; 8 nucleotides line up with TRBD1. CDR1 is DFQATT and CDR2 is SNEGSKA in the germline V gene (reference sequence). J was trimmed by 0 bases and V by 6 bases; bases with no gene match: 12. This CDR3 is built from 16 residues. CDR3 sequence: CSALGTGKIMNTEAFF. CDR3 nucleotide sequence: TGCAGTGCCCTCGGGACAGGTAAAATCATGAACACTGAAGCTTTCTTT.

This clonotype was seen ten or more times. The rearrangement joins TRBV7-2 to TRBJ1-6; unclear D gene. The germline V and J ends were trimmed by 1 base and 0 bases, with 16 bases remaining between them. The germline CDR1 and CDR2 sequences are SGHTA and FQGNSA. This CDR3 contains 19 residues. CDR3 sequence: CASSLDIRHASSYNSPLHF. CDR3 coding DNA: TGTGCCAGCAGCTTAGATATTCGGCACGCGAGCTCCTATAATTCACCCCTCCACTTT.

This clonotype was found a few times. This chain joins TRBV20-1 and TRBJ1-5; D remains ambiguous. The CDR3 is 13 residues long. Germline CDR1 is DFQATT and CDR2 is SNEGSKA (reference sequence). The DNA for the CDR3 is TGCAGAGAGAGTAAGGTTAGTGATCAGCCCCAGCATTTT. Amino acids: CRESKVSDQPQHF.

The table lists this clonotype with a few counts. This chain links TRBV20-1 with TRBJ1-3; tentative D call: TRBD1 (5 bases). Per the germline V gene, CDR1 is DFQATT and CDR2 is SNEGSKA (reference sequence). The ends were cut back, 3 bases at V and 4 bases at J, with 16 bases in the middle. This CDR3 has 15 amino acids. As DNA, the CDR3 is TGCAGTGCTAGTGGGGCTAGCCGACGAGGAAACACCATATATTTT. This gives the protein CSASGASRRGNTIYF.

The V call is TRBV7-6, the J call TRBJ1-1, with D perhaps TRBD1 (5 bases). Germline V gene sequence: CDR1 SGHVS, CDR2 FNYEAQ. The CDR3 consists of 15 residues. V was trimmed by 2 bases and J by 4 bases, leaving 14 bases between them. The CDR3 spells CASSLLNRGSTEAFF. The CDR3, as DNA: TGTGCCAGCAGCTTACTAAATCGGGGCAGCACTGAAGCTTTCTTT.

This clonotype was observed at least ten times. This chain joins TRBV6-5 and TRBJ1-2, with a weak D call TRBD1 (5 bases). Trimming removed 2 bases from V and 2 bases from J, with 12 bases in between. Germline lookup yields CDR1 MNHEY and CDR2 SVGAGI. The CDR3 extends over 15 amino acids. The CDR3 spells CASSYRGWGNYGYTF. CDR3 bases: TGTGCCAGCAGTTACCGCGGCTGGGGCAACTATGGCTACACCTTC.